This T cell receptor beta chain was sequenced in a study of blood T cell repertoires in COVID-19. Study context: The United States, Italy and Spain supplied acute and convalescent COVID-19 samples. T cells, B-cell-depleted T cells, or PBMCs provided the cDNA or gDNA that served as material.

Clones were sequenced by immunoSEQ multiplex PCR, and TCRdb holds only the in-frame ones, with some missing. The sample shows under 300,000 clones, roughly 85% of them seen only once. The CDR3 loop spans 13 amino acids. Between the trimmed V and J ends, which lost 6 bases and 6 bases, there was a span of 14 bases. Per the germline V gene, CDR1 is MNHEY and CDR2 is SMNVEV (reference sequence). The sample taken for sequencing was peripheral blood. This chain joins TRBV27 and TRBJ1-1; D is unclear. The receptor was derived from a man aged 25 to 45 who had recovered from COVID-19. The CDR3 region has the DNA TGTGCCAGCAGCCGGGGAGGTGGCGCTGAAGCTTTCTTT. Translation: CASSRGGGAEAFF.